Each of the 2 T cell receptor beta chains below was sequenced from the same sample in a study of blood T cell repertoires in COVID-19. Method: immunoSEQ multiplex PCR; TCRdb's copy keeps in-frame clones and lacks some. The sample holds about 220,000 clones; 80% to 85% are singletons and the top ten take 4.5% to 5.5%. Sequencing was carried out using peripheral blood. The receptors derive from a human donor in a cohort sampled during active COVID-19.

A few counts support this clone. V and J are TRBV27 and TRBJ2-7, with a tentative D call TRBD2 (7 bases). In germline, CDR1 is MNHEY, CDR2 SMNVEV (reference sequence). V was clipped by 5 bases and J by 6 bases, with 11 bases between them. The CDR3 spans 12 residues. CDR3 sequence reads: CASSLRGAEQYF. CDR3 nucleotide sequence: TGTGCCAGCAGTCTCCGGGGGGCCGAGCAGTACTTC.

The V gene is TRBV28, the J gene TRBJ2-7; 9 bases align to TRBD1. The CDR3 spans 15 residues. Looked up from germline, CDR1 is MDHEN and CDR2 is SYDVKM. Trimming at V came to 3 bases and at J to 2 bases, leaving 5 bases not matched to a gene. As DNA, the CDR3 is TGTGCCAGCAGTTTCAGGGGACAGGGAGCCTACGAGCAGTACTTC. Its translation is CASSFRGQGAYEQYF.